The rows below give T cell receptor beta chains drawn from one sample of a study of T cells after yellow fever vaccination. Each CDR3 protein gets one entry after TCRdb re-called the 5' RACE reads with MiXCR. The sample holds hundreds of thousands of distinct CDR3 sequences, roughly an eighth seen once. Specimen: PBMCs, collected on the day of the yellow fever booster vaccination. The receptors shown here come from a man under 40 who received the YFV17D yellow fever vaccine. The CDR3 runs from the conserved cysteine through the conserved F or W. The D gene is left open where the match is weak. A clone size is listed for some rows: how often the clone was seen (once, few, many), or a class if it is expanded.

j_gene | abundance | v_gene | d_gene | CDR3aa | CDR3nt
TRBJ2-1 | - | TRBV7-3 | TRBD2 | CASSLTFSGSSYNEQFF | TGTGCCAGCAGCTTAACGTTTAGCGGGAGCTCCTACAATGAGCAGTTCTTC
TRBJ2-7 | many | TRBV7-9 | TRBD2 | CASSTSGSYEQYF | TGTGCCAGCAGCACTAGCGGCTCCTACGAGCAGTACTTC
TRBJ2-7 | - | TRBV7-9 | TRBD2 | CASSLTSGRAATYEQYF | TGTGCCAGCAGCTTAACAAGCGGGAGGGCCGCAACCTACGAGCAGTACTTC
TRBJ1-2 | - | TRBV12-3/TRBV12-4 | - | CASKGLGDYGYTF | TGTGCCAGCAAGGGTTTGGGTGACTATGGCTACACCTTC
TRBJ2-4 | few | TRBV12-3/TRBV12-4 | - | CASSLVFPDQYF | TGTGCCAGCAGTTTAGTATTTCCCGATCAGTACTTC
TRBJ2-6 | many | TRBV9 | - | CASSASGANVLTF | TGTGCCAGCAGCGCCTCTGGGGCCAACGTCCTGACTTTC
TRBJ2-4 | - | TRBV11-2 | TRBD2 | CASSLIAGGEKLAKNIQYF | TGTGCCAGCAGCTTAATTGCGGGAGGGGAAAAACTAGCCAAAAACATTCAGTACTTC
TRBJ1-1 | few | TRBV3-1 | TRBD1 | CASSPLPGQANTEAFF | TGTGCCAGCAGCCCTCTCCCGGGACAGGCGAACACTGAAGCTTTCTTT
TRBJ2-7 | - | TRBV25-1 | TRBD2 | CASSEFIAGGYEQYF | TGTGCCAGCAGTGAATTTATAGCGGGAGGGTACGAGCAGTACTTC
TRBJ2-7 | few | TRBV18 | - | CASSPPPGALFHEQYF | TGTGCCAGCTCACCACCGCCGGGGGCTTTATTCCACGAGCAGTACTTC
TRBJ1-1 | - | TRBV29-1 | - | CSVSGRFTEAFF | TGCAGCGTCAGCGGACGGTTCACTGAAGCTTTCTTT
TRBJ2-7 | few | TRBV15 | - | CATSRAGISDYEQYF | TGTGCCACCAGCAGAGCCGGGATTAGTGACTACGAGCAGTACTTC
TRBJ2-1 | - | TRBV19 | TRBD2 | CASKKRGLETYNEQFF | TGTGCCAGTAAAAAGAGGGGACTAGAAACCTACAATGAGCAGTTCTTC
TRBJ2-7 | - | TRBV6-1 | TRBD2 | CASRPDSGAYEQYF | TGTGCCAGCAGGCCGGATAGCGGGGCCTACGAGCAGTACTTC
TRBJ2-7 | few | TRBV7-2 | - | CASSLVAPGRDEQYF | TGTGCCAGCAGCTTAGTGGCACCGGGGCGGGACGAGCAGTACTTC
TRBJ2-1 | - | TRBV11-1 | TRBD2 | CASREPGTSGRGAYNEQFF | TGTGCCAGCAGGGAACCCGGGACTAGCGGGAGGGGTGCCTACAATGAGCAGTTCTTC
TRBJ2-5 | - | TRBV5-1 | TRBD1 | CASSSGQTGTQYF | TGCGCCAGCAGCTCGGGACAGACGGGGACCCAGTACTTC
TRBJ2-2 | - | TRBV20-1 | TRBD2 | CSTSGRAHGELFF | TGCAGTACTAGCGGGAGGGCCCACGGGGAGCTGTTTTTT
TRBJ2-2 | many | TRBV5-5 | - | CASSPTSSTGELFF | TGTGCCAGCAGCCCGACCTCGAGCACCGGGGAGCTGTTTTTT
TRBJ2-7 | few | TRBV20-1 | TRBD2 | CSARAGGDYEQYF | TGCAGTGCTAGAGCGGGGGGGGACTACGAGCAGTACTTC
TRBJ2-2 | - | TRBV10-3 | - | CAIRQRGNTGELFF | TGTGCCATCAGGCAAAGGGGCAACACCGGGGAGCTGTTTTTT
TRBJ2-7 | few | TRBV29-1 | - | CSVIQGLPSGEQYF | TGCAGCGTTATACAGGGACTACCGTCGGGAGAGCAGTACTTC
TRBJ2-7 | few | TRBV12-3/TRBV12-4 | - | CASRVGYEQYF | TGTGCCAGCAGGGTAGGATACGAGCAGTACTTC
TRBJ2-6 | - | TRBV6-2/TRBV6-3 | - | CASSFEGTGANVLTF | TGTGCCAGCAGTTTTGAGGGAACCGGGGCCAACGTCCTGACTTTC
TRBJ2-1 | - | TRBV6-1 | TRBD2 | CASSQGLAGRNEQFF | TGTGCCAGCAGTCAGGGACTAGCGGGCCGGAATGAGCAGTTCTTC
TRBJ2-6 | - | TRBV5-3 | TRBD1 | CASWRTGGMGGANVLTF | TGTGCCAGTTGGCGGACAGGGGGCATGGGAGGGGCCAACGTCCTGACTTTC
TRBJ2-7 | few | TRBV7-9 | - | CASSQQQVYYEQYF | TGTGCCAGCAGCCAACAACAGGTTTATTACGAGCAGTACTTC
TRBJ2-2 | - | TRBV6-1 | - | CASLGGSDTGELFF | TGTGCCAGCCTCGGGGGCTCGGACACCGGGGAGCTGTTTTTT
TRBJ2-2 | many | TRBV7-6 | - | CASSLVGRTGELFF | TGTGCCAGCAGCTTAGTAGGGAGGACCGGGGAGCTGTTTTTT
TRBJ2-3 | few | TRBV10-3 | TRBD1 | CAISNRDRATDTQYF | TGTGCCATCAGTAACCGGGACAGGGCGACAGATACGCAGTATTTT
TRBJ2-2 | many | TRBV7-9 | - | CASSPRPGELFF | TGTGCCAGCAGCCCCCGACCCGGGGAGCTGTTTTTT
TRBJ1-1 | - | TRBV7-9 | - | CASSYGLTNTEAFF | TGTGCCAGCAGCTACGGACTTACGAACACTGAAGCTTTCTTT
TRBJ1-2 | many | TRBV20-1 | - | CSARDPAAYGYTF | TGCAGTGCTAGAGACCCCGCGGCCTATGGCTACACCTTC
TRBJ2-3 | few | TRBV5-4 | TRBD2 | CASSSLTSGVSTDTQYF | TGTGCCAGCAGCTCCTTGACTAGCGGGGTGAGCACAGATACGCAGTATTTT
TRBJ2-1 | - | TRBV5-1 | - | CASSPTGTYNEQFF | TGCGCCAGCAGCCCAACCGGGACGTACAATGAGCAGTTCTTC
TRBJ2-2 | few | TRBV29-1 | TRBD1 | CSALPDRASGELFF | TGCAGCGCCCTCCCGGACAGGGCTTCCGGGGAGCTGTTTTTT
TRBJ2-7 | few | TRBV7-2 | - | CASSLEGGKTGQYF | TGTGCCAGCAGCCTAGAGGGGGGAAAAACAGGGCAGTACTTC
TRBJ1-2 | - | TRBV7-9 | - | CASSFAREGGYTF | TGTGCCAGCAGCTTCGCCAGGGAAGGCGGCTACACCTTC
TRBJ2-3 | few | TRBV5-4 | TRBD1 | CASNRDRHTDTQYF | TGTGCCAGCAACCGGGACAGGCACACAGATACGCAGTATTTT
TRBJ2-7 | few | TRBV15 | - | CATSRDMASTYEQYF | TGTGCCACCAGCAGAGATATGGCCAGCACCTACGAGCAGTACTTC
TRBJ2-3 | - | TRBV28 | TRBD1 | CASSLFTGTVTDTQYF | TGTGCCAGCAGTTTATTTACCGGGACAGTAACAGATACGCAGTATTTT
TRBJ2-7 | few | TRBV11-3 | - | CASSYDQNEQYF | TGTGCCAGCAGCTACGATCAAAACGAGCAGTACTTC
TRBJ2-1 | many | TRBV7-3 | TRBD2 | CASSLLAGDEQFF | TGTGCCAGCAGCTTACTAGCGGGGGATGAGCAGTTCTTC
TRBJ2-4 | many | TRBV5-6 | - | CASSLAAGNIQYF | TGTGCCAGCAGCTTGGCGGCAGGAAACATTCAGTACTTC
TRBJ2-7 | - | TRBV5-1 | TRBD2 | CASQPSSGSSYEQYF | TGCGCCAGCCAACCGTCTAGCGGAAGCTCCTACGAGCAGTACTTC
TRBJ2-7 | few | TRBV7-2 | - | CASSFGTSRSVSYF | TGTGCCAGCAGCTTCGGGACGTCACGCTCGGTATCGTACTTC
TRBJ2-5 | - | TRBV30 | TRBD1 | CARTRQGRGETQYF | TGTGCCCGGACGAGACAGGGTAGGGGGGAGACCCAGTACTTC
TRBJ2-3 | - | TRBV7-6 | TRBD2 | CASSYLAGVADTQYF | TGTGCCAGCAGCTATCTAGCGGGAGTGGCAGATACGCAGTATTTT
TRBJ2-3 | few | TRBV20-1 | TRBD2 | CSARDRGGTWVQYF | TGCAGTGCTAGAGACCGGGGAGGGACTTGGGTGCAGTATTTT
TRBJ2-7 | many | TRBV10-1 | - | CASSVVREGEQYF | TGCGCCAGCAGTGTGGTCAGGGAAGGCGAGCAGTACTTC
TRBJ2-2 | - | TRBV18 | - | CASSPGKGANTGELFF | TGTGCCAGCTCACCGGGGAAAGGGGCGAACACCGGGGAGCTGTTTTTT
TRBJ2-5 | - | TRBV6-1 | - | CASSATESQETQYF | TGTGCCAGCAGTGCTACAGAGAGCCAAGAGACCCAGTACTTC
TRBJ2-3 | many | TRBV7-2 | TRBD1 | CASSFKGTGKGDTQYF | TGTGCCAGCAGCTTCAAAGGGACAGGGAAGGGAGATACGCAGTATTTT